This T cell receptor (beta chain) was captured in a study of blood T cells in healthy people across ages. The study recruited healthy Caucasian donors from Russia who were aged about 6 to 90. The germline CDR1 and CDR2 sequences are SGHAT and FQNNGV. The CDR3 loop spans 15 amino acids. V gave up 2 bases and J gave up 3 bases, with 13 bases separating them. General study results and limits: While age rose, TCR beta diversity per million T cells dropped in a roughly linear way.

The use of a sample-barcoded 5' primer and a J-beta primer mix characterized a second PCR of about 7 to 12 cycles. Every cDNA molecule bore a tag from a template-switch adaptor containing 12 random nucleotides. TCRdb independently ran MiXCR on the 5' RACE reads; one entry per CDR3 protein. The sample shows roughly 1,000,000 distinct CDR3 sequences, about 23% of them seen only once. Comment on this clonotype: The target antigen is unknown.

Separately, the same data were catalogued under a study of T cells of mothers and their children. Per that study: Overlap measured in related mother-child pairs was slightly, non-significantly higher than in unrelated pairs.

The clonotype comes from a girl aged 2 to 9 in good health. This rearrangement joins TRBV11-2 to TRBJ1-2, with D possibly matching TRBD1 (6 bases). The sample comprised blood. Here the CDR3 DNA reads TGTGCCAGCAGCTTATCTCCGGACAGCTACTATGGCTACACCTTC. Its translation is CASSLSPDSYYGYTF.